These T cell receptor beta chains were read from a single sample in a study of T cells after yellow fever vaccination. MiXCR, run by TCRdb on the 5' RACE reads, gives a single entry per CDR3 protein. The table shows some 150,000 distinct CDR3 sequences, with around 10% occurring only once. Source: CD8+ T cells sorted from PBMCs, taken 15 days after the yellow fever booster vaccination. The receptors were gathered from a man aged 18 to 30 who received the YFV17D yellow fever vaccine. Both conserved end residues are part of each CDR3. The order of the fields is clone size, D gene, CDR3 length, J gene, V gene, CDR3 protein, CDR3 DNA. D genes are given only for firm matches. Clone size is given for some rows only: seen once, a few or many times, or a class if the clone is expanded.

abundance: few
d_gene: -
len: 12
j_gene: TRBJ1-2
v_gene: TRBV27
CDR3aa: CASSFDGEGYTF
CDR3nt: TGTGCCAGCAGTTTCGATGGGGAAGGCTACACCTTC

abundance: -
d_gene: TRBD1
len: 14
j_gene: TRBJ1-2
v_gene: TRBV4-1
CDR3aa: CASSLDRGSYGYTF
CDR3nt: TGCGCCAGCAGCCTCGACAGGGGTTCCTATGGCTACACCTTC

abundance: -
d_gene: -
len: 13
j_gene: TRBJ2-7
v_gene: TRBV4-2
CDR3aa: CASSHGDLYEQYF
CDR3nt: TGTGCCAGCAGCCATGGGGACCTCTACGAGCAGTACTTC

abundance: -
d_gene: -
len: 14
j_gene: TRBJ2-1
v_gene: TRBV7-2
CDR3aa: CASSLAPSYNEQFF
CDR3nt: TGTGCCAGCAGCTTAGCCCCCTCCTACAATGAGCAGTTCTTC

abundance: -
d_gene: -
len: 16
j_gene: TRBJ2-3
v_gene: TRBV5-1
CDR3aa: CASSLADAGGTDTQYF
CDR3nt: TGCGCCAGCAGCTTGGCCGACGCGGGCGGCACAGATACGCAGTATTTT

abundance: -
d_gene: -
len: 14
j_gene: TRBJ1-5
v_gene: TRBV4-3
CDR3aa: CASSQDQGIQPQHF
CDR3nt: TGCGCCAGCAGCCAAGATCAGGGGATTCAGCCCCAGCATTTT

abundance: many
d_gene: -
len: 12
j_gene: TRBJ1-4
v_gene: TRBV7-9
CDR3aa: CASSRTDEKLFF
CDR3nt: TGTGCCAGCAGCCGGACAGATGAAAAACTGTTTTTT

abundance: -
d_gene: TRBD2
len: 15
j_gene: TRBJ2-3
v_gene: TRBV27
CDR3aa: CASSLSGGVLDTQYF
CDR3nt: TGTGCCAGCAGTTTATCGGGGGGGGTATTGGATACGCAGTATTTT

abundance: -
d_gene: -
len: 17
j_gene: TRBJ2-5
v_gene: TRBV4-3
CDR3aa: CASSQDWSGGLTETQYF
CDR3nt: TGCGCCAGCAGCCAAGATTGGTCGGGGGGCCTAACAGAGACCCAGTACTTC

abundance: many
d_gene: TRBD2
len: 17
j_gene: TRBJ2-7
v_gene: TRBV7-6
CDR3aa: CASSSTPPGGVLDEQYF
CDR3nt: TGTGCCAGCAGCTCTACCCCCCCGGGGGGGGTATTGGACGAGCAGTACTTC

abundance: -
d_gene: -
len: 16
j_gene: TRBJ2-7
v_gene: TRBV20-1
CDR3aa: CSASLFGVLNSDQQYF
CDR3nt: TGCAGTGCTAGTTTGTTCGGGGTCCTTAATAGTGATCAGCAGTACTTC

abundance: -
d_gene: -
len: 14
j_gene: TRBJ1-5
v_gene: TRBV6-6
CDR3aa: CASIESRGNQPQHF
CDR3nt: TGTGCCAGCATAGAGAGTCGGGGTAATCAGCCCCAGCATTTT

abundance: few
d_gene: -
len: 12
j_gene: TRBJ1-1
v_gene: TRBV7-9
CDR3aa: CASREGTPEAFF
CDR3nt: TGTGCCAGCAGGGAGGGGACACCTGAAGCTTTCTTT

abundance: many
d_gene: -
len: 14
j_gene: TRBJ2-5
v_gene: TRBV11-2
CDR3aa: CASDRPGYQETQYF
CDR3nt: TGTGCCAGCGACAGGCCGGGGTACCAAGAGACCCAGTACTTC

abundance: -
d_gene: -
len: 13
j_gene: TRBJ2-5
v_gene: TRBV29-1
CDR3aa: CSVEGSSAETQYF
CDR3nt: TGCAGCGTTGAAGGCTCCAGCGCGGAGACCCAGTACTTC

abundance: -
d_gene: -
len: 14
j_gene: TRBJ2-7
v_gene: TRBV20-1
CDR3aa: CSAREGRGNYEQYF
CDR3nt: TGCAGTGCTAGAGAAGGTCGGGGGAACTACGAGCAGTACTTC

abundance: many
d_gene: -
len: 17
j_gene: TRBJ2-5
v_gene: TRBV4-1
CDR3aa: CASSQDLAQVLQETQYF
CDR3nt: TGCGCCAGCAGCCAAGATCTGGCACAGGTGTTACAAGAGACCCAGTACTTC

abundance: many
d_gene: -
len: 13
j_gene: TRBJ2-3
v_gene: TRBV29-1
CDR3aa: CSVLWASTDTQYF
CDR3nt: TGCAGCGTCTTGTGGGCAAGCACAGATACGCAGTATTTT

abundance: -
d_gene: -
len: 14
j_gene: TRBJ1-1
v_gene: TRBV24-1
CDR3aa: CATSPGQGNTEAFF
CDR3nt: TGTGCCACCAGTCCGGGTCAGGGAAACACTGAAGCTTTCTTT

abundance: -
d_gene: TRBD2
len: 14
j_gene: TRBJ2-2
v_gene: TRBV7-9
CDR3aa: CASSYSGGTGELFF
CDR3nt: TGTGCCAGCAGCTATAGCGGGGGGACCGGGGAGCTGTTTTTT

abundance: few
d_gene: TRBD2
len: 15
j_gene: TRBJ2-1
v_gene: TRBV3-1
CDR3aa: CASSQRGGVYNEQFF
CDR3nt: TGTGCCAGCAGCCAACGCGGGGGAGTTTACAATGAGCAGTTCTTC

abundance: few
d_gene: -
len: 16
j_gene: TRBJ2-1
v_gene: TRBV6-2/TRBV6-3
CDR3aa: CASSYSTGHSRDEQFF
CDR3nt: TGTGCCAGCAGTTACTCCACGGGCCATAGCCGCGATGAGCAGTTCTTC

abundance: few
d_gene: -
len: 13
j_gene: TRBJ1-2
v_gene: TRBV15
CDR3aa: CATSREDSYGYTF
CDR3nt: TGTGCCACCAGCAGAGAGGACAGCTATGGCTACACCTTC

abundance: few
d_gene: -
len: 15
j_gene: TRBJ2-5
v_gene: TRBV24-1
CDR3aa: CATSDPRGHQETQYF
CDR3nt: TGTGCCACCAGTGACCCCCGAGGACACCAAGAGACCCAGTACTTC

abundance: many
d_gene: TRBD2
len: 16
j_gene: TRBJ2-3
v_gene: TRBV7-2
CDR3aa: CASSPGTSGGTDTQYF
CDR3nt: TGTGCCAGCAGCCCAGGGACTAGCGGAGGCACAGATACGCAGTATTTT

abundance: -
d_gene: -
len: 17
j_gene: TRBJ2-2
v_gene: TRBV21-1
CDR3aa: CASIIFNSGALTGELFF
CDR3nt: TGTGCCAGCATCATCTTTAATAGCGGGGCCTTAACCGGGGAGCTGTTTTTT

abundance: few
d_gene: -
len: 11
j_gene: TRBJ2-1
v_gene: TRBV6-2/TRBV6-3
CDR3aa: CASSPGTEQFF
CDR3nt: TGTGCCAGCAGTCCCGGGACAGAGCAGTTCTTC

abundance: few
d_gene: -
len: 12
j_gene: TRBJ2-2
v_gene: TRBV20-1
CDR3aa: CSAKRGGVGLFF
CDR3nt: TGCAGTGCCAAAAGGGGTGGGGTGGGGCTGTTTTTT

abundance: few
d_gene: TRBD1
len: 14
j_gene: TRBJ1-5
v_gene: TRBV27
CDR3aa: CASGYRGPNQPQHF
CDR3nt: TGTGCCAGCGGGTACAGGGGCCCCAATCAGCCCCAGCATTTT

abundance: -
d_gene: -
len: 13
j_gene: TRBJ2-7
v_gene: TRBV6-5
CDR3aa: CASSYRVPDEQYF
CDR3nt: TGTGCCAGCAGCTACAGGGTTCCGGACGAGCAGTACTTC

abundance: -
d_gene: -
len: 15
j_gene: TRBJ1-1
v_gene: TRBV19
CDR3aa: CASSVWGGMNTEAFF
CDR3nt: TGTGCCAGTAGTGTCTGGGGGGGAATGAACACTGAAGCTTTCTTT

abundance: -
d_gene: -
len: 13
j_gene: TRBJ1-1
v_gene: TRBV6-5
CDR3aa: CASQRIGNTEAFF
CDR3nt: TGTGCCAGCCAGAGGATAGGGAACACTGAAGCTTTCTTT

abundance: -
d_gene: TRBD1
len: 14
j_gene: TRBJ1-1
v_gene: TRBV5-1
CDR3aa: CASSFTGVSAEAFF
CDR3nt: TGCGCCAGCAGCTTTACAGGGGTGAGCGCTGAAGCTTTCTTT

abundance: -
d_gene: -
len: 12
j_gene: TRBJ2-3
v_gene: TRBV7-9
CDR3aa: CASSLGKDEQYF
CDR3nt: TGTGCCAGCAGCTTAGGCAAAGACGAGCAGTATTTT

abundance: -
d_gene: -
len: 12
j_gene: TRBJ2-3
v_gene: TRBV29-1
CDR3aa: CSVEANGYTQYF
CDR3nt: TGCAGCGTTGAGGCGAACGGGTATACGCAGTATTTT

abundance: -
d_gene: TRBD2
len: 21
j_gene: TRBJ2-3
v_gene: TRBV5-4
CDR3aa: CASSTGLAGVTLDKITDTQYF
CDR3nt: TGTGCCAGCAGTACAGGACTAGCGGGGGTGACCCTCGACAAGATCACAGATACGCAGTATTTT

abundance: -
d_gene: -
len: 14
j_gene: TRBJ2-2
v_gene: TRBV29-1
CDR3aa: CSVDASDNTGELFF
CDR3nt: TGCAGCGTTGACGCTAGCGACAACACCGGGGAGCTGTTTTTT

abundance: few
d_gene: -
len: 15
j_gene: TRBJ2-4
v_gene: TRBV7-6
CDR3aa: CASSLGPGAVNIQYF
CDR3nt: TGTGCCAGCAGCTTAGGGCCGGGGGCCGTAAACATTCAGTACTTC

abundance: -
d_gene: TRBD1
len: 15
j_gene: TRBJ2-3
v_gene: TRBV29-1
CDR3aa: CSVSADRTSTDTQYF
CDR3nt: TGCAGCGTCTCCGCGGACAGGACTAGCACAGATACGCAGTATTTT

abundance: few
d_gene: -
len: 15
j_gene: TRBJ1-2
v_gene: TRBV4-3
CDR3aa: CASSQRLLANYGYTF
CDR3nt: TGCGCCAGCAGCCAAAGACTGTTAGCTAACTATGGCTACACCTTC

abundance: many
d_gene: TRBD2
len: 15
j_gene: TRBJ2-3
v_gene: TRBV7-2
CDR3aa: CASSFERGYTDTQYF
CDR3nt: TGTGCCAGCAGCTTCGAGCGGGGCTACACAGATACGCAGTATTTT

abundance: few
d_gene: -
len: 14
j_gene: TRBJ1-5
v_gene: TRBV12-3/TRBV12-4
CDR3aa: CASSRDRTHQPQHF
CDR3nt: TGTGCCAGCAGCCGCGACAGAACTCATCAGCCCCAGCATTTT